This TCR beta chain was found in a study of preoperative IRX-2 immunotherapy in early breast cancer. Treatment denoted: preoperative locoregional IRX-2 cytokine immunotherapy. Samples came from a phase Ib trial of preoperative locoregional IRX-2 cytokine immunotherapy. The CDR3 runs to 15 residues. V gave up 7 bases and J gave up 3 bases, with 18 bases separating them. CDR1 is MNHGY and CDR2 is SAAAGT in the germline V gene. Profiled with immunoSEQ multiplex PCR; TCRdb holds only in-frame clones, not every one. The data hold some 900 clones, with approximately 82% observed a single time. The TCR originated in a human donor with breast cancer. The input for sequencing was tumor tissue, taken before IRX-2 immunotherapy. This sequence joins TRBV6-8 and TRBJ1-1; TRBD1 is a possible D gene (6 bases). CDR3 sequence (DNA): TGTGCCAGCACCCTAGGGACATTCGGGGACACTGAAGCTTTCTTT. This gives the protein CASTLGTFGDTEAFF.